This T cell receptor (beta chain) emerged from a study of T-cell memory formation after mild COVID-19. As for this clonotype: At one of its ends the junction is not consistent with the germline gene, which may arise from a read error.

TCRdb analysed the 5' RACE reads with MiXCR anew, one entry per CDR3 protein. Among roughly 150,000 distinct CDR3 sequences, 11% to 15% were seen once, and the ten largest hold 25% to 30%. The germline V gene encodes CDR1 SEHNR and CDR2 FQNEAQ (reference sequence). This CDR3 is 20 amino acids long. The sample taken for sequencing was PBMCs or a T cell subset sorted from them (not recorded which). This receptor was obtained from an adult woman who had mild COVID-19 (a few samples of this study predate the infection). Cell type and time point are not known. The V gene is TRBV7-9, the J gene TRBJ2-4; the match to TRBD1 covers 8 bases. The CDR3 loop is CASSLSSRRQGIWTKNTQYF. CDR3 bases: TGTGCCAGCAGCTTATCCTCGCGTCGACAGGGGATATGGACCAAAAACACTCAGTACTTC.